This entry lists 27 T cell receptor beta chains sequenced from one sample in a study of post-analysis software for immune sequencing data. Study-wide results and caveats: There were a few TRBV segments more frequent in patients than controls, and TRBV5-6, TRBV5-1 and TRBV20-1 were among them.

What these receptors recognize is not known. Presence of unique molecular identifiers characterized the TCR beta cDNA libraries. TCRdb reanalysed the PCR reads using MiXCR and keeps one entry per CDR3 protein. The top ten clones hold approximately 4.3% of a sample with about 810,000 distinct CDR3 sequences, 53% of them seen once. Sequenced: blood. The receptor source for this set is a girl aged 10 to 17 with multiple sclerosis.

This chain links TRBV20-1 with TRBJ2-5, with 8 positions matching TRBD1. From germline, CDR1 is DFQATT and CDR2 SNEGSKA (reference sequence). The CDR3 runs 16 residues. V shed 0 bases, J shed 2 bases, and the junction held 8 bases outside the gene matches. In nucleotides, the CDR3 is TGCAGTGCTAGAGATCAGGGGGCGGCACAACAAGAGACCCAGTACTTC. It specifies CSARDQGAAQQETQYF.

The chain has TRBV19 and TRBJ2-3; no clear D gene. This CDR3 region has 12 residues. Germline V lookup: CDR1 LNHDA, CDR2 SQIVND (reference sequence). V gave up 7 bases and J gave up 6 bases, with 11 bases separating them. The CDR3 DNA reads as TGTGCCAGTATGGGATTGGCGGATACGCAGTATTTT. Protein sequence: CASMGLADTQYF.

The CDR3 protein is CASSARGVRNQPQHF. In DNA, the CDR3 is TGTGCCAGCAGCGCTAGGGGGGTTCGGAATCAGCCCCAGCATTTT. The J gene is TRBJ1-5, the V gene TRBV3-1; weak D call: TRBD1 (6 bases). The CDR3 runs to 15 residues. Germline V CDR1 and CDR2: LGHDT, YNNKEL (reference sequence). V dropped 5 bases and J dropped 4 bases, with 15 bases sitting between them.

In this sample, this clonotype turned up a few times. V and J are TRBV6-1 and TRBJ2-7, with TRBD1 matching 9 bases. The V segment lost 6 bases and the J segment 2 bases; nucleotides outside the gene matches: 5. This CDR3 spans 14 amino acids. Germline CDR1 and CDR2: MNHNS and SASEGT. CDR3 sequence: CASRGDRETYEQYF. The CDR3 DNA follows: TGTGCCAGCAGGGGGGACAGGGAAACCTACGAGCAGTACTTC.

CDR3 protein: CSVESRSESYEQYF. The CDR3 DNA reads TGCAGCGTTGAAAGTAGAAGCGAATCCTACGAGCAGTACTTC. This chain joins TRBV29-1 and TRBJ2-7; D remains unclear. Trimming removed 2 bases from V and 1 base from J, with 12 bases in between. Germline-derived CDR1 and CDR2 are SQVTM and ANQGSEA. This CDR3 spans 14 amino acids.

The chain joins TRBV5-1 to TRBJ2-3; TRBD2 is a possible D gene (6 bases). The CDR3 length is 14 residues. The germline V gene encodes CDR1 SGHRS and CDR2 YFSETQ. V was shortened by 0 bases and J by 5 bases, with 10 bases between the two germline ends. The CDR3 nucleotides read TGCGCCAGCAGCTTGGCCCGGGAGCAAGATACGCAGTATTTT. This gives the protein CASSLAREQDTQYF.

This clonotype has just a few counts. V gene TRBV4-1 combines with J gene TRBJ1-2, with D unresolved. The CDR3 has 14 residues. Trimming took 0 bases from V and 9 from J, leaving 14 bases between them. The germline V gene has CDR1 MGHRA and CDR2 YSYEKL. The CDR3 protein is CASSQDPTPGSYTF. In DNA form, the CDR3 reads TGCGCCAGCAGCCAAGATCCAACCCCAGGAAGCTACACCTTC.

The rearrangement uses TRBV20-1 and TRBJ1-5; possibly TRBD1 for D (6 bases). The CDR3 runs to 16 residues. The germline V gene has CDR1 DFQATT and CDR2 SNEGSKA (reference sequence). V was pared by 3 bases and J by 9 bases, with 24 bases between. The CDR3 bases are TGCAGTGCTAGCCGTTTCGACGGGGGCAGCGGGGCGCCCCAGCATTTT. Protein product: CSASRFDGGSGAPQHF.

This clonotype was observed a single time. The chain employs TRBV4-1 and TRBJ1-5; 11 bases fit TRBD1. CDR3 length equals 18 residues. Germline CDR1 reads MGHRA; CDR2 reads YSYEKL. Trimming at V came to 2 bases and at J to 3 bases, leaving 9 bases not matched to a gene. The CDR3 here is CASSQYVPGQGDNQPQHF. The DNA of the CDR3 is TGCGCCAGCAGCCAATACGTCCCGGGACAGGGGGACAATCAGCCCCAGCATTTT.

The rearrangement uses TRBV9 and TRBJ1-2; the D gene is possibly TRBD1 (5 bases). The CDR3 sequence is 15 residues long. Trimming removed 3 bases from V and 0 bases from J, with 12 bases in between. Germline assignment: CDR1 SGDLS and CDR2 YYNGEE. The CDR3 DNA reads TGTGCCAGCAGCGCGGGGCAGCCGACTAACTATGGCTACACCTTC. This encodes CASSAGQPTNYGYTF.

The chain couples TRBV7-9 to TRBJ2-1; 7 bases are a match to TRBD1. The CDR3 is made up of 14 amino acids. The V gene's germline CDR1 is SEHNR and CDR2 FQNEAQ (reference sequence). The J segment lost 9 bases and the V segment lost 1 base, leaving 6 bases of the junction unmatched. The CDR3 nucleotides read TGTGCCAGCAGCTTAGTCCCACAGGGGCTTGAGCAGTTCTTC. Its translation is CASSLVPQGLEQFF.

CDR3 sequence: CASSVVGSSGRNEQFF. The CDR3 DNA reads as TGTGCCAGCAGCGTAGTTGGGTCTAGCGGGAGGAATGAGCAGTTCTTC. The rearrangement links TRBV9 to TRBJ2-1; 11 bases are a match to TRBD2. There are 16 residues in the CDR3. With 0 bases clipped from V and 7 bases from J, the junction kept 6 bases outside the gene matches. Germline V gives CDR1 SGDLS, CDR2 YYNGEE.

CDR3: CASSLNRVTYKQYF. DNA of the CDR3: TGCGCCAGCAGCTTAAACAGGGTAACATACAAGCAGTACTTC. The chain recombines TRBV5-1 with TRBJ2-5; D is perhaps TRBD1 (6 bases). Germline values: CDR1 SGHRS, CDR2 YFSETQ. V lost 2 bases to trimming and J lost 11 bases, with 19 bases between them. The CDR3 contains 14 residues.

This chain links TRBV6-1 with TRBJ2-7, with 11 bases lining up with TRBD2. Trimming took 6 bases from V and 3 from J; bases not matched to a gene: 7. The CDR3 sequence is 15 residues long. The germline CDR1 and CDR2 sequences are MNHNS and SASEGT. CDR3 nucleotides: TGTGCCAGCAGACCCCTAGCGGGAGGAAACTACGAGCAGTACTTC. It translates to CASRPLAGGNYEQYF.

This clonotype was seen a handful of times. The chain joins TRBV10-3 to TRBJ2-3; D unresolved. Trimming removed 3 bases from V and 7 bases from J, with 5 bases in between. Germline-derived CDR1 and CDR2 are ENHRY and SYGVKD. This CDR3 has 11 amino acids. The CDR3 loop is CAISDDYTQYF. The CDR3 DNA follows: TGTGCCATCAGTGACGACTATACGCAGTATTTT.

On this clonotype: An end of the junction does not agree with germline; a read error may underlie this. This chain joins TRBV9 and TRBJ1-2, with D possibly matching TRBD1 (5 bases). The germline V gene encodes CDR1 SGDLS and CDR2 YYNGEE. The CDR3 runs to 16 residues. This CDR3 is CASSVAGGRENYGYTF. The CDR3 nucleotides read TGTGCCAGCAGCGTAGCGGGCGGCAGGGAGAACTATGGCTACACCTTT.

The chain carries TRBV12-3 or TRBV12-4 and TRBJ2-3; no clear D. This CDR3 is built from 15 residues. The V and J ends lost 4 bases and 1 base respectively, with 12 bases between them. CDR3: CASSSDKVGTDTQYF. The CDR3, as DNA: TGTGCCAGCAGTTCCGACAAAGTTGGCACAGATACGCAGTATTTT.

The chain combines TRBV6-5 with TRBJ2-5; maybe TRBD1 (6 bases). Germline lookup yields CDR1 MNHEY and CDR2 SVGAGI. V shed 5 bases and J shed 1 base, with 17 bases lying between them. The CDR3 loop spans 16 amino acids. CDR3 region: CASSTHGTSLQETQYF. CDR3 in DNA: TGTGCCAGCAGTACCCACGGGACAAGTCTCCAAGAGACCCAGTACTTC.

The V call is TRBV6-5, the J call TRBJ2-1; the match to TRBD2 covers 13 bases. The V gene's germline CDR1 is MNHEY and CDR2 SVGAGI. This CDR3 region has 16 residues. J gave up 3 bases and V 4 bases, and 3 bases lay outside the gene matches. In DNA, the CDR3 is TGTGCCAGCAGTTTCAGGACTAGCGGGAGCTACAATGAGCAGTTCTTC. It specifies CASSFRTSGSYNEQFF.

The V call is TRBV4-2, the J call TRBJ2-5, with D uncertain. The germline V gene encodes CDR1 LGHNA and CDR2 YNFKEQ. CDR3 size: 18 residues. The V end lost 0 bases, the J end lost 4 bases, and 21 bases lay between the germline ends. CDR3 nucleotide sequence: TGTGCCAGCAGCCAAGATGGGATAGCCGACCTTAGAGGAGAGACCCAGTACTTC. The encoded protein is CASSQDGIADLRGETQYF.

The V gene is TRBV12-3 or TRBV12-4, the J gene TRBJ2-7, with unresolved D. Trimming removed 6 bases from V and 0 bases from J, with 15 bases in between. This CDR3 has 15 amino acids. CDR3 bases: TGTGCCAGCAGCCATGACTTGGCAACCTCCTACGAGCAGTACTTC. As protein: CASSHDLATSYEQYF.

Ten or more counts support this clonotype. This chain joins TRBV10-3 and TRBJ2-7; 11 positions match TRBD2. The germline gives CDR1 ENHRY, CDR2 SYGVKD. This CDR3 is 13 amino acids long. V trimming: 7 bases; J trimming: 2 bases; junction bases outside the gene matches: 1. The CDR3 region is CAIKLAGAYEQYF. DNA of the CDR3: TGTGCCATCAAACTAGCGGGGGCCTACGAGCAGTACTTC.

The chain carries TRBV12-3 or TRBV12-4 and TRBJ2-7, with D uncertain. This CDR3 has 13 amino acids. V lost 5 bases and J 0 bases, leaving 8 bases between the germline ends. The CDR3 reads CASSADLSYEQYF. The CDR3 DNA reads TGTGCCAGCAGTGCCGACCTCTCCTACGAGCAGTACTTC.

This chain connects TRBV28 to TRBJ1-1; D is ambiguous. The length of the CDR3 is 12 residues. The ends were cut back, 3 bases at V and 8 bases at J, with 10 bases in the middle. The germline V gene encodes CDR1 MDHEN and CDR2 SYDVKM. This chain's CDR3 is CASSLLGMEAFF. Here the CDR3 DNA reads TGTGCCAGCAGTTTGCTGGGCATGGAAGCTTTCTTT.

The CDR3 loop is CASSRGGRTQETQYF. The CDR3 coding sequence is TGTGCCAGCAGTCGCGGGGGGAGGACCCAAGAGACCCAGTACTTC. The rearrangement links TRBV27 to TRBJ2-5; 8 bases fit TRBD2. CDR3 length equals 15 residues. Per the germline V gene, CDR1 is MNHEY and CDR2 is SMNVEV (reference sequence). The trim removed 5 bases at V and 1 base at J, leaving 6 bases unmatched.

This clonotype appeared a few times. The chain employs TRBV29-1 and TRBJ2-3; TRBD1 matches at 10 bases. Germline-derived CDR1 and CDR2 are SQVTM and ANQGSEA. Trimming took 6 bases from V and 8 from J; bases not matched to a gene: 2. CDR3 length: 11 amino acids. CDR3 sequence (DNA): TGCAGCGTGACAGGGGGCACTACGCAGTATTTT. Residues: CSVTGGTTQYF.

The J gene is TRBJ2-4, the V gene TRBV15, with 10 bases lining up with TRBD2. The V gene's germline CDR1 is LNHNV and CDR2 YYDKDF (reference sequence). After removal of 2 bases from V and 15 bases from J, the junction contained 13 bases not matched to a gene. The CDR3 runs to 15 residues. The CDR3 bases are TGTGCCACCAGCAGACAGGCTAGCGGGGGTGGGGTAGTGTACTTC. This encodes CATSRQASGGGVVYF.